Following are 24 T cell receptor beta chains from one sample sequenced in a study of glioma-infiltrating T cells after dendritic cell vaccination. The sample's time point: after dendritic cell vaccination, including at tumor progression/relapse. The protocol was immunoSEQ multiplex PCR, while the TCRdb copy is restricted to in-frame clones and leaves out a portion. The sample yields some 110,000 clones, roughly 90% seen once. The sequenced sample was blood, obtained after dendritic cell vaccination. The source is a human donor with glioblastoma.

The rearrangement uses TRBV7-9 and TRBJ1-5; D gene ambiguous. The CDR3 has 13 amino acids. Germline assignment: CDR1 SEHNR and CDR2 FQNEAQ (reference sequence). The V gene lost 1 base and the J gene lost 7 bases, with 8 bases spanning the gap. The CDR3 DNA sequence: TGTGCCAGCAGCTTAGATGGCCGCCAGCCCCAGCATTTT. It yields the protein CASSLDGRQPQHF.

The chain combines TRBV11-2 with TRBJ2-7, with TRBD1 matching 11 bases. This CDR3 spans 14 amino acids. The V gene end was trimmed by 5 bases and the J gene end by 5 bases; junction bases not matched to a gene: 5. The germline V gene has CDR1 SGHAT and CDR2 FQNNGV. Here the CDR3 reads CASSRRTGGHEQYF. The CDR3 nucleotides read TGTGCCAGCAGCCGACGGACAGGGGGCCACGAGCAGTACTTC.

The chain links TRBV28 to TRBJ2-1; D is possibly TRBD2 (6 bases). CDR3 length: 16 residues. Germline CDR1 MDHEN, CDR2 SYDVKM. V gave up 7 bases and J gave up 2 bases, with 18 bases separating them. CDR3 region: CASTSSGSQAYNEQFF. The DNA for the CDR3 is TGTGCCAGCACCTCCTCCGGGAGTCAAGCCTACAATGAGCAGTTCTTC.

This chain joins TRBV2 and TRBJ1-3; possibly TRBD1 for D (5 bases). V lost 4 bases and J lost 2, with 6 bases in between. CDR1 and CDR2 (germline): SNHLY, FYNNEI. CDR3 length equals 13 residues. This chain's CDR3 is CASSAGPGNTIYF. In nucleotides, the CDR3 is TGTGCCAGCAGTGCAGGGCCTGGAAACACCATATATTTT.

This clone was seen more than once but under ten times. The J gene is TRBJ2-6, the V gene TRBV6-1; D call uncertain. V gave up 3 bases and J gave up 0 bases, with 6 bases separating them. Looked up from germline, CDR1 is MNHNS and CDR2 is SASEGT. The CDR3 is made up of 15 amino acids. CDR3 nucleotides: TGTGCCAGCAGTGACAGTAACTCTGGGGCCAACGTCCTGACTTTC. This gives the protein CASSDSNSGANVLTF.

The gene calls are TRBV5-4 and TRBJ2-1; the match to TRBD1 covers 9 bases. The V gene's germline CDR1 is SGHNT and CDR2 YYREEE (reference sequence). The ends lost 3 bases at V and 7 bases at J; junction bases unmatched: 5. This CDR3 is 14 amino acids long. The CDR3 DNA follows: TGTGCCAGCAGCTCGCCTGGACAGGGGAATGAGCAGTTCTTC. As protein: CASSSPGQGNEQFF.

The chain links TRBV5-1 to TRBJ2-1; TRBD2 agrees at 8 bases. Germline CDR1 and CDR2: SGHRS and YFSETQ. V shed 5 bases and J 6 bases; nucleotides not matched to a gene: 7. This CDR3 comprises 14 residues. Here the CDR3 reads CASRDSSGGNEQFF. CDR3 nucleotide sequence: TGCGCCAGCAGGGATTCGAGCGGGGGCAATGAGCAGTTCTTC.

The chain carries TRBV19 and TRBJ1-2, with a weak D call TRBD1 (5 bases). V was cut by 7 bases and J by 4 bases, with 13 bases left in between. Germline CDR1 reads LNHDA; CDR2 reads SQIVND (reference sequence). The CDR3 runs 13 residues. CDR3 region: CASTLIQGYGYTF. The CDR3, as DNA: TGTGCCAGTACCCTCATTCAGGGCTATGGCTACACCTTC.

In nucleotides, the CDR3 is TGTGCCAGCTCACTTTACAGGGATCAGCCCCAGCATTTT. This translates into CASSLYRDQPQHF. This chain links TRBV18 with TRBJ1-5, with a possible D match to TRBD1 (6 bases). V was clipped by 4 bases and J by 5 bases, with 9 bases between them. CDR1 is KGHSH, CDR2 LQKENI, per germline. The CDR3 sequence is 13 residues long.

V and J are TRBV18 and TRBJ1-2, with D unclear. This CDR3 is 13 amino acids long. Trimming removed 5 bases at V and 4 bases at J, with 11 bases between. CDR1 and CDR2 from the germline V gene are KGHSH and LQKENI. CDR3 protein: CASSLVESYGYTF. The CDR3 DNA follows: TGTGCCAGCTCATTGGTCGAGAGCTATGGCTACACCTTC.

This rearrangement joins TRBV5-1 to TRBJ2-1; 7 nucleotides agree with TRBD2. In germline, CDR1 is SGHRS, CDR2 YFSETQ. Losses at the gene ends were 4 bases for V and 5 bases for J; bases not matched to a gene: 9. The CDR3 spans 15 residues. The DNA for the CDR3 is TGCGCCAGCAGCCCGCCATGGGCGGGGGACAATGAGCAGTTCTTC. Amino acids: CASSPPWAGDNEQFF. Together with reference TRBV5-1 and TRBJ2-1, the CDR3 gives the full variable domain: KAGVTQTPRYLIKTRGQQVTLSCSPISGHRSVSWYQQTPGQGLQFLFEYFSETQRNKGNFPGRFSGRQFSNSRSEMNVSTLELGDSALYLCASSPPWAGDNEQFFGPGTRLTVL.

The gene calls are TRBV5-4 and TRBJ2-1; TRBD2 matches 9 bases. The CDR3 loop spans 16 amino acids. Trimming removed 4 bases from V and 10 bases from J; junction bases left unmatched: 15. The germline CDR1 and CDR2 sequences are SGHNT and YYREEE (reference sequence). The CDR3 is CASSGGGAGGHEEQFF. Written as DNA, the CDR3 is TGTGCCAGCAGCGGCGGCGGTGCGGGGGGGCATGAGGAGCAGTTCTTC.

The chain has TRBV5-1 and TRBJ1-1; D is unresolved. The CDR3 covers 13 residues. Trimming shortened V by 2 bases and J by 6 bases, and 11 bases separated the two germline ends. In germline, CDR1 is SGHRS, CDR2 YFSETQ. The CDR3 sequence: CASSFRHNAEAFF. The CDR3 nucleotides read TGCGCCAGCAGCTTCCGACATAACGCTGAAGCTTTCTTT.

J is TRBJ2-5 and V is TRBV19; 8 nucleotides match TRBD2. Germline trimming cut 6 bases from V and 5 bases from J; bases unmatched to any gene: 11. Germline V lookup: CDR1 LNHDA, CDR2 SQIVND (reference sequence). The CDR3 has 15 amino acids. CDR3 in DNA: TGTGCCAGTAGAAGGAGCGGGGGAGATGGGGAGACCCAGTACTTC. Its protein product is CASRRSGGDGETQYF.

This chain's CDR3 is CASSLVSTDYGYTF. Here the CDR3 DNA reads TGTGCCAGCAGCCTGGTTTCAACTGACTATGGCTACACCTTC. The chain recombines TRBV7-2 with TRBJ1-2, with D uncertain. V gave up 5 bases and J gave up 3 bases, with 13 bases separating them. The CDR3 covers 14 residues. Looked up from germline, CDR1 is SGHTA and CDR2 is FQGNSA.

CDR3 nucleotide sequence: TGCGCCAGCATCCCGGTGGGGGGCACTGAAGCTTTCTTT. Translating it yields CASIPVGGTEAFF. The chain employs TRBV5-1 and TRBJ1-1, with TRBD1 as a possible D gene (5 bases). CDR3 length: 13 residues. V was cut by 6 bases and J by 4 bases, with 13 bases left in between. Germline V CDR1 and CDR2: SGHRS, YFSETQ.

This chain joins TRBV6-1 and TRBJ1-2; D unclear. Deletions cut 3 bases from V and 2 bases from J, with 7 bases between. This CDR3 has 13 amino acids. Per germline, CDR1 MNHNS and CDR2 SASEGT. The CDR3 is CASSDQANYGYTF. The CDR3 DNA follows: TGTGCCAGCAGTGACCAAGCCAACTATGGCTACACCTTC.

The chain recombines TRBV7-9 with TRBJ2-2, with D possibly TRBD2 on 5 matching bases. V was cut by 3 bases and J by 6 bases, with 11 bases left in between. CDR3 length equals 14 residues. Germline values: CDR1 SEHNR, CDR2 FQNEAQ (reference sequence). DNA of the CDR3: TGTGCCAGCAGCTTGGCGGGTGGGGCCGGGGAGCTGTTTTTT. It specifies CASSLAGGAGELFF.

V gene TRBV6-5 combines with J gene TRBJ1-4; TRBD1 matches 8 bases. The V segment lost 3 bases and the J segment 5 bases; nucleotides outside the gene matches: 5. The CDR3 has 15 residues. Germline CDR1 MNHEY, CDR2 SVGAGI. Here the CDR3 DNA reads TGTGCCAGCAGTTATAGGACAGGGAGGAATGAAAAACTGTTTTTT. It translates to CASSYRTGRNEKLFF.

The chain links TRBV6-6 to TRBJ1-3; D is possibly TRBD1 (6 bases). V lost 1 base, J lost 2 bases, and 12 bases lay in between. The CDR3 extends over 16 amino acids. Germline V lookup: CDR1 MNHNY, CDR2 SVGAGI (reference sequence). The CDR3 here is CASSYFGGGPGNTIYF. The CDR3 DNA reads as TGTGCCAGCAGTTACTTTGGGGGGGGGCCTGGAAACACCATATATTTT.

As DNA, the CDR3 is TGTGCCAGCAGTCCCAGACAGGGAGGCAACACCGGGGAGCTGTTTTTT. As protein: CASSPRQGGNTGELFF. The rearrangement joins TRBV9 to TRBJ2-2, with a possible D match to TRBD1 (7 bases). V lost 5 bases to trimming and J lost 2 bases, with 16 bases between them. Germline CDR1 and CDR2: SGDLS and YYNGEE. The CDR3 loop spans 16 amino acids. The full variable domain, completed using reference TRBV9 and TRBJ2-2, is DSGVTQTPKHLITATGQRVTLRCSPRSGDLSVYWYQQSLDQGLQFLIQYYNGEERAKGNILERFSAQQFPDLHSELNLSSLELGDSALYFCASSPRQGGNTGELFFGEGSRLTVL.

This chain links TRBV2 with TRBJ2-7; TRBD2 matches 16 bases. Germline V gives CDR1 SNHLY, CDR2 FYNNEI. This CDR3 is built from 17 residues. The ends lost 6 bases at V and 2 bases at J; junction bases unmatched: 7. The CDR3 sequence: CASRTGTSGRAPYEQYF. CDR3 DNA: TGTGCCAGCAGGACCGGGACTAGCGGGAGGGCGCCCTACGAGCAGTACTTC.

The chain joins TRBV2 to TRBJ2-5; 12 bases map to TRBD2. Trimming took 2 bases from V and 3 from J; bases not matched to a gene: 1. CDR3 length equals 15 residues. CDR1 SNHLY and CDR2 FYNNEI come from the germline V gene. The CDR3 DNA reads TGTGCCAGCAGTGAACTAGCGGGGGGGGAAGAGACCCAGTACTTC. This translates into CASSELAGGEETQYF.

This sequence joins TRBV5-8 and TRBJ1-1; D ambiguous. The CDR3 extends over 13 amino acids. Trimming took off 0 bases at V and 7 bases at J, with 10 bases between the two ends. Germline CDR1 is SGHTS and CDR2 is YDEGEE. Here the CDR3 DNA reads TGTGCCAGCAGCTTGGGCAGTAATTTTGAAGCTTTCTTT. Protein product: CASSLGSNFEAFF. The variable domain in full, completed from reference TRBV5-8 and TRBJ1-1, reads EAGVTQSPTHLIKTRGQQATLRCSPISGHTSVYWYQQALGLGLQFLLWYDEGEERNRGNFPPRFSGRQFPNYSSELNVNALELEDSALYLCASSLGSNFEAFFGQGTRLTVV.